The entry below describes one T cell receptor beta chain. The antigen is unknown. This CDR3 region has 13 residues. Germline-derived CDR1 and CDR2 are MNHEY and SVGAGI. Trimming took 6 bases from V and 2 from J, leaving 11 bases between them. 60 Vbeta and 13 Jbeta primers were used in PCR. Profiling relied on immunoSEQ multiplex PCR, and the TCRdb table lists in-frame clones only, not all of them. The sample includes over 110,000 clones, roughly 77% of them seen just once. This entry comes from a study of cytomegalovirus exposure and HLA in healthy donors. Study as a whole: Sequencing of 150 million to 200 million T cells in an earlier analysis found more than 100 million unique TCR beta sequences. Study-level points and caveats: In a later analysis, specific HLA alleles were associated with 15,000 to 20,000 TCR beta sequences at a 0.05 false discovery rate. Rarity marked most TCR sequences, yet some public TCRs occurred in many donors. It was assumed in the presence/absence analyses that sequencing depth was roughly uniform across donors.

The clonotype comes from a female donor in good health and CMV-seronegative. This chain joins TRBV6-5 and TRBJ2-7; D remains ambiguous. Sequenced material: PBMCs. The CDR3 region has the DNA TGTGCCAGCAGCCCCAGGTTACCCTACGAGCAGTACTTC. Translation: CASSPRLPYEQYF.